One sample yielded the 27 T cell receptor beta chains listed below, sequenced in a study of cytomegalovirus exposure and HLA in healthy donors. The primer mix had 60 Vbeta and 13 Jbeta primers. Only in-frame clones appear in the TCRdb table, and some are missing; sequencing was by immunoSEQ multiplex PCR. This table has 150,000 to 200,000 clones, around four fifths appearing once. The specimen sequenced was PBMCs. These receptors all come from a female donor in good health and CMV-seronegative.

This chain uses TRBV7-9 with TRBJ2-1; D is uncertain. The length of the CDR3 is 15 residues. V was pared by 2 bases and J by 8 bases, with 16 bases between. Germline V gene sequence: CDR1 SEHNR, CDR2 FQNEAQ (reference sequence). The chain's CDR3 is CASSLTQELIHEQFF. The CDR3 DNA follows: TGTGCCAGCAGCTTAACCCAAGAACTTATCCATGAGCAGTTCTTC.

This sequence joins TRBV7-2 and TRBJ1-1, with D unresolved. This CDR3 is built from 15 residues. Germline CDR1 SGHTA, CDR2 FQGNSA. The V gene lost 2 bases and the J gene lost 4 bases, with 14 bases spanning the gap. CDR3 loop: CASSLTSARSTEAFF. DNA for the CDR3: TGTGCCAGCAGCTTAACTTCCGCGCGGAGCACTGAAGCTTTCTTT.

The genes are TRBV28 and TRBJ2-7; 10 bases are shared with TRBD1. The V gene end was trimmed by 6 bases and the J gene end by 5 bases; junction bases not matched to a gene: 10. Germline V gives CDR1 MDHEN, CDR2 SYDVKM. The CDR3 loop spans 15 amino acids. The CDR3 reads CASSPFDRGLNEQYF. CDR3 coding DNA: TGTGCCAGCAGCCCATTCGACAGGGGGCTCAACGAGCAGTACTTC.

The gene calls are TRBV30 and TRBJ2-7, with D tentatively TRBD1 (5 bases). V was cut by 3 bases and J by 0 bases, with 12 bases left in between. CDR1 and CDR2 (germline): GTSNPN, SVGIG (reference sequence). The CDR3 length is 14 residues. This CDR3 is CAWRGAPSSYEQYF. CDR3 coding DNA: TGTGCCTGGAGAGGGGCTCCTAGCTCCTACGAGCAGTACTTC.

The chain has TRBV29-1 and TRBJ2-1, with 7 bases aligning to TRBD1. Germline CDR1 SQVTM, CDR2 ANQGSEA. J lost 0 bases, V lost 4 bases, and 6 bases had no gene match. There are 15 residues in the CDR3. CDR3: CSVGGGQVSYNEQFF. CDR3 sequence (DNA): TGCAGCGTTGGGGGTGGACAGGTCTCCTACAATGAGCAGTTCTTC.

The V gene is TRBV6-1, the J gene TRBJ2-5; D is perhaps TRBD2 (5 bases). CDR3 size: 13 residues. Germline V gives CDR1 MNHNS, CDR2 SASEGT. Trimming cost V 1 base and J 2 bases, with 5 bases left between them. The CDR3 region is CASSEGGQETQYF. CDR3 coding DNA: TGTGCCAGCAGTGAAGGCGGGCAAGAGACCCAGTACTTC.

CDR3 amino acids: CASSLRGDRASSIWYEQYF. In nucleotides, the CDR3 is TGTGCCAGCAGCTTAAGGGGGGACAGGGCCTCCTCGATTTGGTACGAGCAGTACTTC. V is TRBV11-1 and J is TRBJ2-7; 9 bases align to TRBD1. From germline, CDR1 is SGHAT and CDR2 FQDESV (reference sequence). With 2 bases clipped from V and 4 bases from J, the junction kept 18 bases outside the gene matches. This CDR3 is built from 19 residues.

This clone was counted only a few times. The CDR3 reads CASSQDLGGHNEQFF. CDR3 nucleotide sequence: TGTGCCAGCAGCCAAGATCTTGGGGGCCACAATGAGCAGTTCTTC. The V gene is TRBV4-2, the J gene TRBJ2-1, with D perhaps matching TRBD1 (6 bases). With 0 bases removed from V and 5 bases from J, the gap between germline ends came to 11 bases. CDR3 length equals 15 residues. The germline V gene has CDR1 LGHNA and CDR2 YNFKEQ.

This clone came up a few times. V and J are TRBV7-3 and TRBJ2-1; D may be TRBD2 (6 bases). The CDR3 contains 13 residues. V was shortened by 6 bases and J by 7 bases, with 13 bases between the two germline ends. Germline V gene data show CDR1 as SGHTA and CDR2 as FQGTGA. The CDR3 here is CASRGGPRNEQFF. The CDR3 DNA reads TGTGCCAGCAGGGGAGGTCCCCGAAATGAGCAGTTCTTC.

This chain joins TRBV14 and TRBJ2-7; TRBD2 is a possible D gene (7 bases). With 4 bases removed from V and 6 bases from J, the gap between germline ends came to 22 bases. The CDR3 spans 16 residues. Germline loops: CDR1 SGHDN, CDR2 FVKESK. The CDR3 here is CASSPREGGKDLEQYF. The CDR3 DNA follows: TGTGCCAGCAGCCCAAGGGAGGGGGGAAAAGACCTCGAGCAGTACTTC.

This rearrangement joins TRBV10-2 to TRBJ1-2; TRBD1 is a possible D gene (6 bases). The CDR3 totals 14 residues. CDR1 is WSHSY and CDR2 is SAAADI in the germline V gene. Trimming pared 6 bases from V and 8 bases from J, leaving 19 bases between. As DNA, the CDR3 is TGCGCCAGCAGGGATTTCGGACAGCGACGAGGCTACACCTTC. It is translated as CASRDFGQRRGYTF.

The CDR3 DNA reads TGTGCCAGCAGTGAAGGGGGCATCGATGAGCAGTTCTTC. Translating gives CASSEGGIDEQFF. The rearrangement links TRBV6-4 to TRBJ2-1; TRBD1 agrees at 7 bases. Germline values: CDR1 MRHNA, CDR2 SNTAGT. This CDR3 region has 13 residues. The V gene end was trimmed by 3 bases and the J gene end by 8 bases; junction bases not matched to a gene: 4.

This clone appeared a few times. This chain uses TRBV7-2 with TRBJ2-7, with TRBD1 identical over 7 bases. The germline CDR1 and CDR2 sequences are SGHTA and FQGNSA. The CDR3 has 15 amino acids. After removal of 3 bases from V and 1 base from J, the junction contained 6 bases not matched to a gene. CDR3 in amino acids: CASSLDPGQSYEQYF. The DNA of the CDR3 is TGTGCCAGCAGCTTGGATCCGGGACAGTCCTACGAGCAGTACTTC.

This chain uses TRBV6-1 with TRBJ2-2; TRBD1 matches at 9 bases. CDR1 and CDR2 (germline): MNHNS, SASEGT. The CDR3 is made up of 15 amino acids. The V gene end was trimmed by 2 bases and the J gene end by 4 bases; junction bases not matched to a gene: 2. The CDR3 region is CASSENRGLTGELFF. CDR3 sequence (DNA): TGTGCCAGCAGTGAAAACAGGGGGCTCACCGGGGAGCTGTTTTTT.

The chain uses TRBV19 and TRBJ1-1; tentatively, D is TRBD1 (5 bases). This CDR3 is built from 16 residues. Trimming stripped 6 bases from V and 4 bases from J, with 21 bases between. Germline assignment: CDR1 LNHDA and CDR2 SQIVND (reference sequence). For the CDR3, the DNA is TGTGCCAGTAGCCGGGGGGGTCAGCGCAGGGCCACTGAAGCTTTCTTT. Translation: CASSRGGQRRATEAFF.

This chain links TRBV27 with TRBJ2-7; D not resolved. This CDR3 has 13 amino acids. V was shortened by 4 bases and J by 7 bases, with 14 bases between the two germline ends. Germline V CDR1 and CDR2: MNHEY, SMNVEV (reference sequence). CDR3 sequence: CASSSGSPGEQYF. The DNA for the CDR3 is TGTGCCAGCAGTTCCGGGTCCCCTGGGGAGCAGTACTTC.

The V gene is TRBV4-1, the J gene TRBJ2-7; 12 bases are a match to TRBD2. The length of the CDR3 is 18 residues. The trim removed 4 bases at V and 2 bases at J, leaving 12 bases unmatched. CDR1 and CDR2 from the germline V gene are MGHRA and YSYEKL. The CDR3 DNA reads TGCGCCAGCAGCCTAATCGGGACTAGCGGGTTAGAGCCCTACGAGCAGTACTTC. This gives the protein CASSLIGTSGLEPYEQYF.

The sample holds one count of this clone. The chain combines TRBV7-9 with TRBJ2-1, with 10 bases aligning to TRBD1. With V trimmed by 4 bases and J by 7 bases, 7 bases remained unmatched. CDR3 size: 15 residues. The germline CDR1 and CDR2 sequences are SEHNR and FQNEAQ (reference sequence). The CDR3 nucleotides are TGTGCCAGCAGCTCCACCGGGACAGGGGATAATGAGCAGTTCTTC. Encoded protein: CASSSTGTGDNEQFF.

This chain connects TRBV7-3 to TRBJ2-6; 10 nucleotides agree with TRBD2. Germline CDR1 is SGHTA and CDR2 is FQGTGA. Trimming at V came to 5 bases and at J to 4 bases, leaving 5 bases not matched to a gene. The length of the CDR3 is 16 residues. CDR3 sequence (DNA): TGTGCCAGCAGCCTGAGCGGGGGGGGCGGGGCCAACGTCCTGACTTTC. Translation: CASSLSGGGGANVLTF.

This clone has just a few counts. J is TRBJ1-5 and V is TRBV5-1; 8 nucleotides match TRBD1. This CDR3 has 16 residues. From germline, CDR1 is SGHRS and CDR2 YFSETQ. With V trimmed by 0 bases and J by 2 bases, 4 bases remained unmatched. CDR3 DNA: TGCGCCAGCAGCTTGGGTGCGGACAGGGGCAATCAGCCCCAGCATTTT. This translates into CASSLGADRGNQPQHF.

As regards this clone: At the DNA level, this CDR3 is encoded by other sequences in the same sample as well. The chain has TRBV7-2 and TRBJ2-1, with 8 bases matching TRBD2. The J segment lost 7 bases and the V segment lost 3 bases, leaving 5 bases of the junction unmatched. CDR1 is SGHTA and CDR2 is FQGNSA in the germline V gene. The CDR3 consists of 14 residues. CDR3 sequence reads: CASSFSGGPNEQFF. CDR3 nucleotide sequence: TGTGCCAGCAGCTTCTCGGGGGGGCCAAATGAGCAGTTCTTC.

V is TRBV27 and J is TRBJ1-2, with D possibly being TRBD1 (5 bases). The V and J ends lost 4 bases and 5 bases respectively, with 17 bases between them. Germline V gene lookup returns CDR1 MNHEY and CDR2 SMNVEV (reference sequence). The CDR3 spans 15 residues. For the CDR3, the DNA is TGTGCCAGCAGTTCCGGGCAGGGATTAATTTATGGCTACACCTTC. Translated: CASSSGQGLIYGYTF.

CDR3 in amino acids: CASRGGAGGEGYGYTF. The CDR3 DNA reads TGCGCCAGCAGAGGGGGTGCAGGGGGAGAGGGCTATGGCTACACCTTC. The chain joins TRBV5-1 to TRBJ1-2; TRBD1 matches 7 bases. Trimming removed 5 bases from V and 4 bases from J; junction bases left unmatched: 14. Germline loops: CDR1 SGHRS, CDR2 YFSETQ. The CDR3 loop spans 16 amino acids.

The chain has TRBV5-4 and TRBJ2-5; 12 nucleotides agree with TRBD2. The end of the DNA is better explained by TRBJ2-7, so the J call may be wrong. This CDR3 region has 16 residues. The germline CDR1 and CDR2 sequences are SGHNT and YYREEE (reference sequence). The DNA of the CDR3 is TGTGCCAGCAGCCCGAGACTAGCGGGAGTTACTTACGAGCAGTACTTC. This gives the protein CASSPRLAGVTYEQYF.

The chain recombines TRBV12-5 with TRBJ2-7, with a weak D call TRBD1 (5 bases). CDR1 and CDR2 (germline): LGHNT, FRNRAP. The CDR3 is made up of 16 amino acids. Trimming took 2 bases from V and 2 from J, leaving 16 bases between them. The CDR3 spells CASGLYQGVFAYEQYF. The CDR3 DNA reads as TGTGCTAGTGGTTTGTATCAAGGGGTATTCGCCTACGAGCAGTACTTC.

This chain uses TRBV9 with TRBJ1-2, with TRBD1 matching over 7 bases. Germline CDR1 reads SGDLS; CDR2 reads YYNGEE. The trim removed 0 bases at V and 1 base at J, leaving 12 bases unmatched. The CDR3 length is 18 residues. CDR3 sequence reads: CASSVGGVWTGSNYGYTF. The CDR3 DNA sequence: TGTGCCAGCAGCGTAGGGGGGGTGTGGACAGGCAGTAACTATGGCTACACCTTC.

V usage is TRBV9 and J usage is TRBJ1-2; D not resolved. This CDR3 region has 14 residues. Germline V gene lookup returns CDR1 SGDLS and CDR2 YYNGEE. The V gene lost 4 bases and the J gene lost 4 bases, with 14 bases spanning the gap. DNA for the CDR3: TGTGCCAGCAGCCTACCTAGGGAGGGCTATGGCTACACCTTC. This translates into CASSLPREGYGYTF.